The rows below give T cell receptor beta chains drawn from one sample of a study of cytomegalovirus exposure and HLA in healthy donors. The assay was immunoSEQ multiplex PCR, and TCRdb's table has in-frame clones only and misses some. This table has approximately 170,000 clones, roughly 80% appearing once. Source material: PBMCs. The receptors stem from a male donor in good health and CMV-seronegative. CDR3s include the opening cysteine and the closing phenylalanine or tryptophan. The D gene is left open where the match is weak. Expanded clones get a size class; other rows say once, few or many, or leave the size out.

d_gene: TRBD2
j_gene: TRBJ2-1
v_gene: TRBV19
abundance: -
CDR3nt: TGTGCCAGTAGTATCAAAGCTACTAGCGGGACCCAAAATGAGCAGTTCTTC
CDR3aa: CASSIKATSGTQNEQFF

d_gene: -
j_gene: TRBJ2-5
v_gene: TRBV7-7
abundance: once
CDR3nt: TGTGCTAGCAGCACGGGAATACAAGAGACCCAGTACTTC
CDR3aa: CASSTGIQETQYF

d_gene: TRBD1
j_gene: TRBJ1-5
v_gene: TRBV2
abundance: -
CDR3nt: TGTGCCAGCAGTGTTACCAAGGGGGCCGTGGGCAATCAGCCCCAGCATTTT
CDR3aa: CASSVTKGAVGNQPQHF

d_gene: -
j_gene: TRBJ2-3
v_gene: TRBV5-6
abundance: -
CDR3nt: TGTGCCAGCAGCTTGGGTCGAGGAACTAGTTTAAGCACAGATACGCAGTATTTT
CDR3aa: CASSLGRGTSLSTDTQYF

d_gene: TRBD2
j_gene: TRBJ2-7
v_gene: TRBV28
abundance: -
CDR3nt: TGTGCCAGCATCTCTGGGGCTAGCGGGAGTTTAATCGAGCAGTACTTC
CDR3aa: CASISGASGSLIEQYF

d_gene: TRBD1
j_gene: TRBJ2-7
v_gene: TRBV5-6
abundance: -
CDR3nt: TGTGCCAGCAGCGCGGGACAGGGATCCTACGAGCAGTACTTC
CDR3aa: CASSAGQGSYEQYF

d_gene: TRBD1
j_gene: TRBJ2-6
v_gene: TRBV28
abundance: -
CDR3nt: TGTGCCAGCGCCCGTCGCCCAGGGGGACCATTCTCTGGGGCCAACGTCCTGACTTTC
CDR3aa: CASARRPGGPFSGANVLTF

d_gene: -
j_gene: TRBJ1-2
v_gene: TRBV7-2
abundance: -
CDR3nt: TGTGCCAGCAGCTTAGGGCAGAACTATGGCTACACCTTC
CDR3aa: CASSLGQNYGYTF

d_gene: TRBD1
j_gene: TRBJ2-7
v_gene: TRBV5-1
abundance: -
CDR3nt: TGCGCCAGCTCGTGGGGCGGGACAGGGACCTACGAGCAGTACTTC
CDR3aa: CASSWGGTGTYEQYF

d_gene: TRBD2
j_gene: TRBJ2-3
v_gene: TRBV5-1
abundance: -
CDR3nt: TGCGCCAGCAGCTTGTATGCGGGAGGCGGCACAGATACGCAGTATTTT
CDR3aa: CASSLYAGGGTDTQYF

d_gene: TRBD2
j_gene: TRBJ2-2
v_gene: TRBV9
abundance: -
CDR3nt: TGTGCCAGCAGCGAGGGACTAGCAATGAACACCGGGGAGCTGTTTTTT
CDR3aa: CASSEGLAMNTGELFF

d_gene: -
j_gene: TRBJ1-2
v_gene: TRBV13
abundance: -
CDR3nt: TGTGCCAGCCGCCGGTGGAACGCCGAAGGAGGCTACCCCTTC
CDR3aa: CASRRWNAEGGYPF

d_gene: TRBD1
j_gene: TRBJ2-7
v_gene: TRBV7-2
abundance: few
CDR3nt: TGTGCCAGCAGTAAATCCGAGGGGGCTTCTTACGAGCAGTACTTC
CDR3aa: CASSKSEGASYEQYF

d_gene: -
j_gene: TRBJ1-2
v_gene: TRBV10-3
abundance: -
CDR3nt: TGTGCCATCAGTGAGTCAGTCAGGGCGGACTATGGCTACACCTTC
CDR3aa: CAISESVRADYGYTF

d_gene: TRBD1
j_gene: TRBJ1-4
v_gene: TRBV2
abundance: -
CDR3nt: TGTGCCAGCAGTGAAGAGGGACTGGGTATTCGGGGACAGGGCCAAAAACTGTTTTTT
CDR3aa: CASSEEGLGIRGQGQKLFF

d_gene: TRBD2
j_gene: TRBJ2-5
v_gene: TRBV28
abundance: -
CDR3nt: TGTGCCAGCAAGCAAGGACTAGAGAGGGAGACCCAGTACTTC
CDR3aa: CASKQGLERETQYF

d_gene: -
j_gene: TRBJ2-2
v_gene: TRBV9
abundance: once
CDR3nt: TGTGCCAGCAGCACCAGGGGTGGGGCAGGGTGGAACACCGGGGAGCTGTTTTTT
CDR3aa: CASSTRGGAGWNTGELFF

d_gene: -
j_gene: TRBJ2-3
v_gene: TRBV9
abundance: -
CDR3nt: TGTGCCAGCAGCGCTGGAGGACGGGCCGCAGATACGCAGTATTTT
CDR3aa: CASSAGGRAADTQYF

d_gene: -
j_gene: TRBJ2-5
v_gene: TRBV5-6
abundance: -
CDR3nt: TGTGCCAGCAGCTTATCCCCTGTTCCCGGAGGGACCCAGTACTTC
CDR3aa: CASSLSPVPGGTQYF

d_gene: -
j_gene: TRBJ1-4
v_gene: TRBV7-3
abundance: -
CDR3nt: TGTGCCAGCAGCTTAACCTCGGACAGTAATGAAAAACTGTTTTTT
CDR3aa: CASSLTSDSNEKLFF

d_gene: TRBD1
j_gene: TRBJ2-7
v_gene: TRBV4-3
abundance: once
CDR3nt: TGCGCCAGCAGCCAGGACAGGGGGCTCTCCTACGAGCAGTACTTC
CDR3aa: CASSQDRGLSYEQYF

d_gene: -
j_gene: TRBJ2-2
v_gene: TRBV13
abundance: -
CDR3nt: TGTGCCAGCAGCCCCAGGAGGCTCGGGGAGCTGTTTTTT
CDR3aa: CASSPRRLGELFF

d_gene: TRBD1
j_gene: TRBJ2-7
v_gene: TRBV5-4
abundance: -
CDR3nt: TGTGCCAGCAGCTTCGTCGGGACAGGGCACGAGCAGTACTTC
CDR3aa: CASSFVGTGHEQYF

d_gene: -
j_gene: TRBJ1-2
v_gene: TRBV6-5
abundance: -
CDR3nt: TGTGCCAGCAGTCGGGGGGGCGTTGACTATGGCTACCCCTTC
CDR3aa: CASSRGGVDYGYPF

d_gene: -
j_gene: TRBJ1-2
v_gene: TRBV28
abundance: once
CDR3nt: TGTGCCAGCGTACGCAGGGGAGGGGGTAACTATGGCTACACCTTC
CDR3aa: CASVRRGGGNYGYTF

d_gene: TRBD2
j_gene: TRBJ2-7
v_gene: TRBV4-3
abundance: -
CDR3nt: TGCGCCAGCAGCCAAAGCGGGGCAGGGGAGCAGTACTTC
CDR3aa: CASSQSGAGEQYF

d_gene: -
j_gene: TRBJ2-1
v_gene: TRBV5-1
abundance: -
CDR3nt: TGCGCCAGCAGCTTGGCGCCTAGCGCCTACAATGAGCAGTTCTTC
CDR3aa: CASSLAPSAYNEQFF

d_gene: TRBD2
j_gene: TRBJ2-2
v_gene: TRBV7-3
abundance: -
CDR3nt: TGTGCCAGCAGCTTAAGGGCTAGCGGGACCAACACCGGGGAGCTGTTTTTT
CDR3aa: CASSLRASGTNTGELFF

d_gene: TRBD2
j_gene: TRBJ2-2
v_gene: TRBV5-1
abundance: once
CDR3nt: TGCGCCAGCAGCCCCCGACTAGCGCCCCCCGGGGAGCTGTTTTTT
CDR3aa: CASSPRLAPPGELFF

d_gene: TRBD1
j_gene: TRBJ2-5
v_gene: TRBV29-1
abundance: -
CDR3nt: TGCAGCGCGAAGGGGGCTCAGACCCAGTACTTC
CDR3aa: CSAKGAQTQYF

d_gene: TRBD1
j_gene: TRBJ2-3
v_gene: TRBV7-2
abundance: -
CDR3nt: TGTGCCAGCAGCTCGATAAGCACAGGGGGCCGGGGAGATACGCAGTATTTT
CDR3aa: CASSSISTGGRGDTQYF

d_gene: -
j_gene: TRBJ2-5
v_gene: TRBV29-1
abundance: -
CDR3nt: TGCAGCGTGAAAGAGTTTAGTGAGACCCAGTACTTC
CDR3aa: CSVKEFSETQYF

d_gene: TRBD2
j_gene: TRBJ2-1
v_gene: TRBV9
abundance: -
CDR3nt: TGTGCCAGCAGCGGATCCGGGACTACTGACTCCTACAATGAGCAGTTCTTC
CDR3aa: CASSGSGTTDSYNEQFF

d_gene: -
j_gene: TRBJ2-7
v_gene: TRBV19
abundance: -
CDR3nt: TGTGCCAGTAGTTCCCCTGCGGGACTCTCCTACGAGCAGTACTTC
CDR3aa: CASSSPAGLSYEQYF

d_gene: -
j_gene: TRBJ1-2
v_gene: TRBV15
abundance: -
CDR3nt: TGTGCCACCAGCAGAGACAGGGGTGACTATGGCTACACCTTC
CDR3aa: CATSRDRGDYGYTF

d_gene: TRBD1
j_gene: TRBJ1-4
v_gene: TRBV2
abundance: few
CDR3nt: TGTGCCAGCGAACGGGACAGGGGTTACAATGAAAAACTGTTTTTT
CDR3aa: CASERDRGYNEKLFF

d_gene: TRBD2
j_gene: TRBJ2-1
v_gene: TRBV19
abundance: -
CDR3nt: TGTGCCACTAGCGGGAGGGTCCTATACAATGAGCAGTTCTTC
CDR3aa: CATSGRVLYNEQFF

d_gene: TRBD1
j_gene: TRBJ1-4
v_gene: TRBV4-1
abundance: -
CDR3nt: TGCGCCAGCAGCCAAGTCGGGACAGGGCGTGAAAAACTGTTTTTT
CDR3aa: CASSQVGTGREKLFF